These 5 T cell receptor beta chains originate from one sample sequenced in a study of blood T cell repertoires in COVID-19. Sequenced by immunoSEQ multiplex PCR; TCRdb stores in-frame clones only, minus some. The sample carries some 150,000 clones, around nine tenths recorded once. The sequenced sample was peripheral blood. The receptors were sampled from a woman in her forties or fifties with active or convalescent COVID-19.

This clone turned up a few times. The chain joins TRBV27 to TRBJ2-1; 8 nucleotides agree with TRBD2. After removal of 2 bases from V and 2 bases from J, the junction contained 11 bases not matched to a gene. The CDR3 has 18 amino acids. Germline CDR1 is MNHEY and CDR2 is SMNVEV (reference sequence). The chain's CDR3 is CASSLSGSGLATYNEQFF. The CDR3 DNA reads TGTGCCAGCAGTTTAAGCGGCTCTGGACTAGCTACCTACAATGAGCAGTTCTTC.

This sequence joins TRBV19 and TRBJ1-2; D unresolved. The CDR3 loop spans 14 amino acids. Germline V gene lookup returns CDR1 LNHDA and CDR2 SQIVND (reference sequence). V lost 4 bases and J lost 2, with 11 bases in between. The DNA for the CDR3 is TGTGCCAGTAGTACACAGAGAAAAAACTATGGCTACACCTTC. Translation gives CASSTQRKNYGYTF.

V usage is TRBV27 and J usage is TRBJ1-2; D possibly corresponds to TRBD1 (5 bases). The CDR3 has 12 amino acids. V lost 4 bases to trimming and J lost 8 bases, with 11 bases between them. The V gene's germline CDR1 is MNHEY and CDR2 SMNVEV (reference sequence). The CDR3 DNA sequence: TGTGCCAGCAGTTCTCCAGGGTACGGCTACACCTTC. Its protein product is CASSSPGYGYTF.

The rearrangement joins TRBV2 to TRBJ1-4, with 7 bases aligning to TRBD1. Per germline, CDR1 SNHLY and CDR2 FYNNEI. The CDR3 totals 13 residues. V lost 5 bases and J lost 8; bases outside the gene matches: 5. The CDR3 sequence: CASSTGATEKLFF. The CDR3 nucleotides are TGTGCCAGCAGTACAGGGGCGACGGAAAAACTGTTTTTT.

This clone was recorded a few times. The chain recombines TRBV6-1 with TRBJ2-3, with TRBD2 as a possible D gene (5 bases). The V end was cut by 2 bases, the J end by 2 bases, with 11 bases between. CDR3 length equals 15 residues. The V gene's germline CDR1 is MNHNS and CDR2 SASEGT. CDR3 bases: TGTGCCAGCAGTGAACCAGGAGGAAACACAGATACGCAGTATTTT. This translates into CASSEPGGNTDTQYF.